This paragraph reports one T cell receptor beta chain. Its antigen is unknown. The data originate from a study of cytomegalovirus exposure and HLA in healthy donors. In the study overall: A preliminary data release comprised roughly 80 million unique TCRs obtained from HLA-typed donors. Findings and limits, study-wide: In a later analysis, CMV-associated beta chains were mostly HLA-associated, it appeared. Presence/absence analyses assumed roughly uniform sequencing depth across donors, which may not hold. The number of N-insertions in an Asian-associated ancestry cluster was reportedly below the approximately 680-donor mean in a later analysis.

PCR used 60 Vbeta primers and 13 Jbeta primers. Libraries were prepared by immunoSEQ multiplex PCR; TCRdb keeps only in-frame clonotypes and omits some of them. The data hold 150,000 or so clones, with roughly 70% observed a single time. With V trimmed by 8 bases and J by 4 bases, 5 bases remained unmatched. The V gene's germline CDR1 is MNHEY and CDR2 SMNVEV (reference sequence). The CDR3 covers 14 residues. The chain is built from TRBV27 and TRBJ2-3, with 11 bases matching TRBD2. Sample: PBMCs. The TCR originated in a woman in her sixties or seventies in good health and CMV-seropositive. The CDR3: CASLAGGPSDTQYF. DNA for the CDR3: TGTGCCAGCTTAGCGGGAGGGCCTTCAGATACGCAGTATTTT.